This TCR beta chain was identified in a study of identical twins. As for this clonotype: This may stem from a read error, because a much larger clone lies one nucleotide away.

TCRdb re-analysed the 5' RACE reads in MiXCR, keeping a single row per CDR3 protein. Among some 590,000 distinct CDR3 sequences listed, 9.6% were seen once. CDR3 size: 17 residues. These data also featured in a second study, about yellow fever vaccine responses in identical twins. According to that study: Twins' vaccine T cell responses were reported to seem partly convergent and partly personalized.

This sequence joins TRBV12-3 or TRBV12-4 and TRBJ2-1; 15 bases fit TRBD2. The clonotype originates from a young woman in good health. Sequenced input: PBMCs. The CDR3 DNA reads TGTGCCGGCAGTTTAGAGAGGACTAGCGGGAGGGGGGGTGAGCAGTTCTTC. It encodes CAGSLERTSGRGGEQFF.